This T cell receptor beta chain was identified in a study of blood T cell repertoires in COVID-19. Whole-study context: Specimens from acute and convalescent COVID-19 originated in the United States, Italy and Spain. T cells, B-cell-depleted T cells, or PBMCs supplied cDNA or gDNA.

Authors' data handling: Reference gene primer amplification yielded estimated nucleated cell counts. Libraries were prepared by immunoSEQ multiplex PCR; TCRdb keeps only in-frame clonotypes and omits some of them. The DNA was the basis for D and trimming; V, J and clone size are from that table. The sample lists around 250,000 clones, over 75% occurring once. V was clipped by 2 bases and J by 5 bases; unmatched bases: 8. This CDR3 comprises 16 residues. Germline values: CDR1 MNHEY, CDR2 SMNVEV (reference sequence). The chain couples TRBV27 to TRBJ2-2; 7 bases line up with TRBD2. The specimen sequenced was peripheral blood. This sequence was found in a man under 40 who had recovered from COVID-19. The CDR3: CASSLGGLAVTGELFF. CDR3 nucleotide sequence: TGTGCCAGCAGTTTAGGTGGTCTAGCGGTGACCGGGGAGCTGTTTTTT.